This is a list of T cell receptor beta chains from one sample in a study of blood T cell repertoires in COVID-19. Using immunoSEQ multiplex PCR, the repertoire was profiled, and TCRdb retains in-frame clones only, with some absent. The sample shows 200,000 or so clones, about 80% of them seen only once. The sample was PBMCs or T cells enriched from blood (not recorded which). The origin of the receptors is a man in his forties who had recovered from COVID-19. The CDR3 runs from the conserved cysteine through the conserved F or W. A D gene is named only where the DNA matches it firmly. A clone size is listed for some rows: how often the clone was seen (once, few, many), or a class if it is expanded.

j_call	d_call	clone_size	v_call	cdr3_aa	cdr3_nt
TRBJ1-2	TRBD1	-	TRBV7-8	CASSVGQGAFYGYTF	TGTGCCAGCAGCGTAGGGCAGGGGGCCTTCTATGGCTACACCTTC
TRBJ1-6	-	once	TRBV7-9	CASSPITGLVYNSPLHF	TGTGCCAGCAGCCCAATTACAGGGTTGGTTTATAATTCACCCCTCCACTTT
TRBJ2-5	-	-	TRBV29-1	CSVWDGGGAQYF	TGCAGCGTTTGGGACGGTGGAGGGGCCCAGTACTTC
TRBJ1-1	-	-	TRBV4-1	CASSQLTGTSSEAFF	TGCGCCAGCAGCCAATTAACAGGGACCTCAAGTGAAGCTTTCTTT
TRBJ1-3	TRBD1	-	TRBV7-9	CASSLRDSGNTIYF	TGTGCCAGCAGCCTCAGGGACAGCGGAAACACCATATATTTT
TRBJ1-1	TRBD1	many	TRBV2	CASSQDRGWAFF	TGTGCCAGCAGTCAAGACAGGGGTTGGGCTTTCTTT
TRBJ2-7	-	-	TRBV5-5	CASSISILVEQYF	TGTGCCAGCAGCATTAGTATCCTAGTCGAGCAGTACTTC
TRBJ1-2	-	-	TRBV29-1	CSVFEDRNYGYTF	TGCAGCGTCTTCGAAGACAGAAACTATGGCTACACCTTC
TRBJ2-3	-	-	TRBV24-1	CATSDSPGGPSTDTQYF	TGTGCCACCAGTGATTCCCCGGGGGGCCCTAGCACAGATACGCAGTATTTT
TRBJ1-2	TRBD1	-	TRBV3-1/TRBV3-2	CASSQDGWTGVGYTF	TGTGCCAGCAGCCAAGATGGGTGGACAGGGGTCGGCTACACCTTC
TRBJ1-2	-	-	TRBV3-1/TRBV3-2	CASSQGQGNYGYTF	TGTGCCAGCAGCCAGGGGCAGGGGAACTATGGCTACACCTTC
TRBJ2-2	-	-	TRBV4-3	CASSQARVRGAGELFF	TGCGCCAGCAGCCAGGCCAGGGTAAGGGGCGCCGGGGAGCTGTTTTTT
TRBJ1-1	-	few	TRBV15	CATSPETADRMNTEAFF	TGTGCCACCAGCCCCGAGACCGCAGACAGGATGAACACTGAAGCTTTCTTT
TRBJ2-4	-	-	TRBV6-1	CASSETQRGGIQYF	TGTGCCAGCAGTGAAACCCAACGGGGAGGTATTCAGTACTTC
TRBJ1-1	-	-	TRBV6-5	CASRSQGWTEAFF	TGTGCCAGCAGATCCCAGGGGTGGACTGAAGCTTTCTTT
TRBJ2-3	TRBD1	-	TRBV19	CASSVTGQGSTDTQYF	TGTGCCAGTAGTGTCACGGGACAGGGTAGCACAGATACGCAGTATTTT
TRBJ2-5	-	-	TRBV2	CASSEFQRRKKETQYF	TGTGCCAGCAGTGAATTCCAGAGGCGTAAGAAAGAGACCCAGTACTTC
TRBJ1-1	-	-	TRBV6-5	CASSPINGGDTEAFF	TGTGCCAGCAGTCCTATAAATGGAGGGGACACTGAAGCTTTCTTT
TRBJ1-1	TRBD1	-	TRBV4-1	CASSQVSRGFNEAFF	TGCGCCAGCAGCCAAGTATCCAGGGGGTTTAATGAAGCTTTCTTT
TRBJ2-3	-	-	TRBV24-1	CATSDLQSQGNTDTQYF	TGTGCCACCAGTGATTTGCAGAGCCAGGGGAACACAGATACGCAGTATTTT
TRBJ2-3	TRBD2	once	TRBV7-9	CASSVGTSGGTDTQYF	TGTGCCAGCAGCGTGGGGACTAGCGGGGGCACAGATACGCAGTATTTT
TRBJ1-2	-	-	TRBV19	CASSIGLPGGYGYTF	TGTGCCAGTAGTATTGGACTGCCCGGAGGCTATGGCTACACCTTC
TRBJ2-1	TRBD2	-	TRBV6-5	CASSKRGGWNEQFF	TGTGCCAGCAGTAAGCGGGGGGGTTGGAATGAGCAGTTCTTC
TRBJ2-7	TRBD2	-	TRBV6-1	CASSEDSFYGGRFEQYF	TGTGCCAGCAGTGAAGATTCGTTTTACGGGGGGAGATTCGAGCAGTACTTC
TRBJ2-3	TRBD2	-	TRBV6-5	CAVERGALTDTQYF	TGTGCCGTAGAGCGGGGTGCTCTCACAGATACGCAGTATTTT
TRBJ1-2	-	-	TRBV7-2	CASSLVQGSTYDYTF	TGTGCCAGCAGCCTCGTCCAGGGGTCCACCTATGACTACACCTTC
TRBJ1-4	TRBD1	-	TRBV5-8	CASSSGQVLELFF	TGTGCCAGCAGCTCAGGACAGGTTTTGGAACTGTTTTTT
TRBJ2-7	TRBD1	-	TRBV5-1	CASSLARGRLSYEQYF	TGCGCCAGCAGCTTGGCCAGGGGGCGTCTCTCCTACGAGCAGTACTTC
TRBJ1-3	TRBD1	-	TRBV6-5	CASNLDREAGNTIYF	TGTGCCAGCAACCTAGACAGGGAAGCTGGAAACACCATATATTTT
TRBJ2-5	-	-	TRBV3-1/TRBV3-2	CASSQRAGTKETQYF	TGTGCCAGCAGCCAGCGTGCAGGGACAAAAGAGACCCAGTACTTC
TRBJ1-4	-	-	TRBV5-1	CASSPGIQGPWEKLFF	TGCGCCAGCAGCCCCGGGATACAGGGCCCTTGGGAAAAACTGTTTTTT
TRBJ1-2	-	-	TRBV30	CAWSTRVNYGYTF	TGTGCCTGGAGTACACGGGTTAACTATGGCTACACCTTC
TRBJ1-2	TRBD1	-	TRBV7-8	CASSLRDRGLGNGYTF	TGTGCCAGCAGCTTGAGAGACAGGGGGCTTGGGAATGGCTACACCTTC
TRBJ2-1	TRBD2	-	TRBV6-5	CASSSLAGAYNEQFF	TGTGCCAGCAGTTCGCTAGCGGGGGCTTACAATGAGCAGTTCTTC
TRBJ1-2	TRBD1	-	TRBV4-1	CASSSDRGRRGYTF	TGCGCCAGCAGCAGTGACAGGGGGCGGCGCGGCTACACCTTC
TRBJ1-2	-	-	TRBV28	CASSSGDGYTF	TGTGCCAGCAGTTCGGGTGATGGCTACACCTTC
TRBJ1-1	-	-	TRBV29-1	CSVGGGNTEAFF	TGCAGCGTTGGGGGGGGGAACACTGAAGCTTTCTTT
TRBJ1-5	TRBD1	-	TRBV28	CASRGQGISNQPQHF	TGTGCCAGCAGGGGACAGGGAATAAGCAATCAGCCCCAGCATTTT